This is a list of T cell receptor beta chains from one sample in a study of beta chain features in type 1 diabetes. Sequencing was performed with immunoSEQ multiplex PCR; in TCRdb, only in-frame clones are kept and a portion is missing. Among 120,000 to 150,000 clones listed, around 9.3% were seen once. The sample was naive CD4+ T cells from blood. The receptors shown here come from a man between 18 and 35 years old in good health. Both conserved end residues are trimmed from each CDR3. Each record gives: V gene, J gene, CDR3 protein.

V gene: TRBV6-6; J gene: TRBJ2-1; CDR3 protein: ASRPQRGELYNEQF
V gene: TRBV30; J gene: TRBJ2-2; CDR3 protein: AWSVYAANTGELF
V gene: TRBV30; J gene: TRBJ1-1; CDR3 protein: AWSGLGQDKAF
V gene: TRBV7-2; J gene: TRBJ2-7; CDR3 protein: ASNYRGLNEQY
V gene: TRBV7-8; J gene: TRBJ1-1; CDR3 protein: ASSSDRNTEAF
V gene: TRBV2; J gene: TRBJ2-3; CDR3 protein: ASRGGFSTDTQY
V gene: TRBV5-8; J gene: TRBJ1-2; CDR3 protein: ASSLSLYGYT
V gene: TRBV25-1; J gene: TRBJ2-7; CDR3 protein: ASSTHSVEQY
V gene: TRBV19; J gene: TRBJ1-2; CDR3 protein: ASSIRQFYGYT
V gene: TRBV6-6; J gene: TRBJ2-5; CDR3 protein: ASSSHDRDGGETQY
V gene: TRBV30; J gene: TRBJ2-3; CDR3 protein: AWIQTSGGDTQY
V gene: TRBV6-4; J gene: TRBJ2-2; CDR3 protein: ASSGTTNTGELF
V gene: TRBV5-1; J gene: TRBJ1-3; CDR3 protein: ASSLVSGGGGNTIY
V gene: TRBV5-4; J gene: TRBJ1-4; CDR3 protein: ASNTRGVEKLF
V gene: TRBV27; J gene: TRBJ1-2; CDR3 protein: ASSPQTGAAYGYT
V gene: TRBV7-9; J gene: TRBJ1-6; CDR3 protein: ASSGPGGNSPLH
V gene: TRBV7-9; J gene: TRBJ2-2; CDR3 protein: ASSPYTGELF
V gene: TRBV9; J gene: TRBJ2-1; CDR3 protein: ASSPPGLNEQF
V gene: TRBV6-6; J gene: TRBJ2-7; CDR3 protein: ASSPDRGVVPDEQY
V gene: TRBV18; J gene: TRBJ1-2; CDR3 protein: ASSSQGMEANYGYT
V gene: TRBV7-3; J gene: TRBJ2-1; CDR3 protein: ASSFSGGGSYNEQF
V gene: TRBV6-5; J gene: TRBJ1-4; CDR3 protein: ASSSGQGRYEKLF
V gene: TRBV5-5; J gene: TRBJ1-6; CDR3 protein: ASSPPSNSPLH
V gene: TRBV5-5; J gene: TRBJ2-7; CDR3 protein: ASSPGGGYEQY
V gene: TRBV2; J gene: TRBJ2-3; CDR3 protein: ASIFNRDRGTDTQY
V gene: TRBV7-2; J gene: TRBJ2-1; CDR3 protein: ASSLGTSGGNEQF
V gene: TRBV4-3; J gene: TRBJ2-6; CDR3 protein: ASSQERPSGANVLT
V gene: TRBV2; J gene: TRBJ2-2; CDR3 protein: ASVFTGELF
V gene: TRBV29-1; J gene: TRBJ1-5; CDR3 protein: SVGRGGNQPQH
V gene: TRBV6-4; J gene: TRBJ2-3; CDR3 protein: ASSLFTADTQY
V gene: TRBV30; J gene: TRBJ1-2; CDR3 protein: ALLDREGDGYT
V gene: TRBV28; J gene: TRBJ2-5; CDR3 protein: ASSGGPGETQY
V gene: TRBV29-1; J gene: TRBJ2-7; CDR3 protein: SVGGTSFYEQY
V gene: TRBV7-9; J gene: TRBJ2-7; CDR3 protein: ASSLGAGQGYEQY
V gene: TRBV7-2; J gene: TRBJ2-1; CDR3 protein: ASSMLGLGGNEQF
V gene: TRBV4-3; J gene: TRBJ2-1; CDR3 protein: ASSQARDRDYNEQF
V gene: TRBV5-1; J gene: TRBJ1-3; CDR3 protein: ASSLTGTSGNTIY
V gene: TRBV6-5; J gene: TRBJ1-6; CDR3 protein: ASSYQSTGLGSPLH
V gene: TRBV19; J gene: TRBJ1-1; CDR3 protein: ASRPNRGRNTEAF
V gene: TRBV4-3; J gene: TRBJ1-2; CDR3 protein: ASSQDHREYYGYT
V gene: TRBV7-2; J gene: TRBJ2-3; CDR3 protein: ASSLTSGTDTQY